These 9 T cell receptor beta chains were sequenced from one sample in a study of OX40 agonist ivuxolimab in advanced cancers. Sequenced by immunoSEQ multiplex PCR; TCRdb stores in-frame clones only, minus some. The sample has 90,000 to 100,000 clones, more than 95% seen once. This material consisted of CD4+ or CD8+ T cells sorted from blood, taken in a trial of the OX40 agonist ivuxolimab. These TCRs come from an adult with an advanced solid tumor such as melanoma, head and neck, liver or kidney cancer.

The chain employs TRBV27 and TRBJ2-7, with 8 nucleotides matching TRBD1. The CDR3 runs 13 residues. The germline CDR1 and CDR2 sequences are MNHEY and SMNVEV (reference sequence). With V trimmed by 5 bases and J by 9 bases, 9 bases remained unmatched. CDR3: CASSLRTGSWQYF. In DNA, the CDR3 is TGTGCCAGCAGTCTACGGACAGGGTCCTGGCAGTACTTC.

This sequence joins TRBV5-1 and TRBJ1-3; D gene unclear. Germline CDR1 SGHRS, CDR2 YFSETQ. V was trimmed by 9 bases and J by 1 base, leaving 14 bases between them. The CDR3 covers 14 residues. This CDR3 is CANLLPFSGNTIYF. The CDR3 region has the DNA TGCGCCAACCTTTTACCTTTTTCTGGAAACACCATATATTTT.

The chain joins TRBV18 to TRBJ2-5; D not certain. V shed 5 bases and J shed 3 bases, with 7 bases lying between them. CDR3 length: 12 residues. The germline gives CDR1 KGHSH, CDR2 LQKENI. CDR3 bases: TGTGCCAGCTCATCCTCCGAAGAGACCCAGTACTTC. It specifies CASSSSEETQYF.

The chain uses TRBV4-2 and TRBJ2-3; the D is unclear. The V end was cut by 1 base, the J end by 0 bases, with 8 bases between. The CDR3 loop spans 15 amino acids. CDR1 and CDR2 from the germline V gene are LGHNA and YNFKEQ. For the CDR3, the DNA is TGTGCCAGCAGCCAAGTCGAGACTAGCACAGATACGCAGTATTTT. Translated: CASSQVETSTDTQYF.

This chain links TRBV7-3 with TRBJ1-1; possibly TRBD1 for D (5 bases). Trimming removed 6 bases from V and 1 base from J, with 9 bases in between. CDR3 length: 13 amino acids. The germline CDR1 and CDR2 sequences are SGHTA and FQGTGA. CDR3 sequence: CASRSTGNTEAFF. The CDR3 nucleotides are TGTGCCAGCAGGTCTACAGGGAACACTGAAGCTTTCTTT. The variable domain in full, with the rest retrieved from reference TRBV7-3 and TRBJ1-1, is GAGVSQTPSNKVTEKGKYVELRCDPISGHTALYWYRQSLGQGPEFLIYFQGTGAADDSGLPNDRFFAVRPEGSVSTLKIQRTERGDSAVYLCASRSTGNTEAFFGQGTRLTVV.

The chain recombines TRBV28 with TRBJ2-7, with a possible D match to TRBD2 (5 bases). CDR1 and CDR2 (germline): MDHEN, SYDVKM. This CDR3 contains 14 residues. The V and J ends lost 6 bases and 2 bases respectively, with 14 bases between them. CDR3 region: CASSLRTVTYEQYF. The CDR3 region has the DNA TGTGCCAGCAGCCTAAGGACTGTGACCTACGAGCAGTACTTC.

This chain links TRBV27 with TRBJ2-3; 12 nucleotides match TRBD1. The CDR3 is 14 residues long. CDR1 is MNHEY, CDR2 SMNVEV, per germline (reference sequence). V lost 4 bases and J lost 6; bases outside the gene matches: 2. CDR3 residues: CASSSGQGADTQYF. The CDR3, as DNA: TGTGCCAGCAGTTCGGGACAGGGGGCCGATACGCAGTATTTT.

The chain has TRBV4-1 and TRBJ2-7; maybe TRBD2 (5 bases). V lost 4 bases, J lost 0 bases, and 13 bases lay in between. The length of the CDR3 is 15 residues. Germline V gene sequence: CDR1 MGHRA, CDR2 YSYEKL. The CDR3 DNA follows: TGCGCCAGCAGCCCACTAGGACGCAGCTCCTACGAGCAGTACTTC. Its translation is CASSPLGRSSYEQYF.

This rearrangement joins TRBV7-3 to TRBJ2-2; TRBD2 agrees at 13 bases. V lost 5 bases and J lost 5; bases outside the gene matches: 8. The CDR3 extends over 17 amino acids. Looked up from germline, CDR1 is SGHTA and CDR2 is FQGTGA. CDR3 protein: CASSPMPGLAGTGELFF. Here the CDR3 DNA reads TGTGCCAGCAGCCCTATGCCGGGACTAGCGGGGACCGGGGAGCTGTTTTTT.